These 25 T cell receptor beta chains were all obtained from the same sample, sequenced in a study of blood T cell repertoires in COVID-19. Profiled with immunoSEQ multiplex PCR; TCRdb holds only in-frame clones, not every one. The data show hundreds of thousands of clones, less than 90% seen once. Sequenced input: peripheral blood. The receptors were gathered from a woman between 45 and 60 years old with COVID-19, enrolled during active disease.

The gene calls are TRBV18 and TRBJ2-1; D perhaps matches TRBD1 (5 bases). Per germline, CDR1 KGHSH and CDR2 LQKENI. The CDR3 extends over 13 amino acids. Trimming stripped 3 bases from V and 5 bases from J, with 8 bases between. The CDR3 protein is CASSPSTDNEQFF. CDR3 nucleotide sequence: TGTGCCAGCTCACCCTCGACAGACAATGAGCAGTTCTTC.

For the CDR3, the DNA is TGTGCCAGCAGCCGAGTTGGGACTCAAGGGGAGACCCAGTACTTC. Translating gives CASSRVGTQGETQYF. The chain links TRBV3-1 (or the pseudogene TRBV3-2) to TRBJ2-5; perhaps TRBD2 as D (6 bases). The germline V and J ends were trimmed by 4 bases and 5 bases, with 17 bases remaining between them. This CDR3 has 15 residues. Germline loops: CDR1 LGHDT, CDR2 YNNKEL (reference sequence).

The chain carries TRBV30 and TRBJ2-3; D is unresolved. From germline, CDR1 is GTSNPN and CDR2 SVGIG (reference sequence). The ends were cut back, 3 bases at V and 5 bases at J, with 6 bases in the middle. The CDR3 length is 11 residues. The CDR3 bases are TGTGCCTGGAGGGCGGTAGATACGCAGTATTTT. It codes for CAWRAVDTQYF.

This clone has a handful of counts. The J gene is TRBJ2-2, the V gene TRBV11-2, with 8 bases that match TRBD2. Germline lookup yields CDR1 SGHAT and CDR2 FQNNGV. V shed 7 bases and J 2 bases; nucleotides not matched to a gene: 9. The CDR3 spans 16 residues. The chain's CDR3 is CASKSAGALNTGELFF. In DNA form, the CDR3 reads TGTGCCAGCAAGTCAGCGGGGGCCTTAAACACCGGGGAGCTGTTTTTT. The variable domain in full, completed from reference TRBV11-2 and TRBJ2-2, reads EAGVAQSPRYKIIEKRQSVAFWCNPISGHATLYWYQQILGQGPKLLIQFQNNGVVDDSQLPKDRFSAERLKGVDSTLKIQPAKLEDSAVYLCASKSAGALNTGELFFGEGSRLTVL.

V is TRBV6-5 and J is TRBJ2-5; maybe TRBD2 (5 bases). Germline loops: CDR1 MNHEY, CDR2 SVGAGI. CDR3 length: 14 amino acids. Trimming cost V 6 bases and J 5 bases, with 16 bases left between them. The CDR3 sequence: CASRTLATGETQYF. CDR3 DNA: TGTGCCAGCAGAACACTGGCCACGGGGGAGACCCAGTACTTC.

The V and J genes are TRBV11-2 and TRBJ1-3, with D possibly matching TRBD1 (5 bases). Per the germline V gene, CDR1 is SGHAT and CDR2 is FQNNGV. V shed 5 bases and J shed 3 bases, with 14 bases lying between them. CDR3 length equals 15 residues. The CDR3 region is CASSPAGDGGNTIYF. The DNA of the CDR3 is TGTGCCAGCAGCCCCGCGGGGGATGGTGGAAACACCATATATTTT.

This clone was found once. This chain connects TRBV9 to TRBJ1-4; 8 bases agree with TRBD1. The trim removed 4 bases at V and 2 bases at J, leaving 7 bases unmatched. CDR1 is SGDLS and CDR2 is YYNGEE in the germline V gene. The CDR3 covers 16 residues. The CDR3 DNA follows: TGTGCCAGCAGCCCCCGAGGGGACAGGACTAATGAAAAACTGTTTTTT. The encoded protein is CASSPRGDRTNEKLFF.

The table lists this clone with a count of one. The CDR3 sequence is CASSLPGEITEAFF. The CDR3 DNA reads as TGTGCCAGCAGTCTTCCAGGGGAAATCACTGAAGCTTTCTTT. The rearrangement uses TRBV6-5 and TRBJ1-1, with D perhaps matching TRBD1 (6 bases). The ends were cut back, 5 bases at V and 4 bases at J, with 14 bases in the middle. CDR1 and CDR2 (germline): MNHEY, SVGAGI. This CDR3 comprises 14 residues.

The V gene is TRBV7-2, the J gene TRBJ2-5; D is possibly TRBD2 (5 bases). The germline V and J ends were trimmed by 0 bases and 5 bases, with 19 bases remaining between them. Per germline, CDR1 SGHTA and CDR2 FQGNSA. This CDR3 region has 17 residues. The CDR3 coding sequence is TGTGCCAGCAGCTTAGCCGTCGCAACCAGAGGGTCGGAGACCCAGTACTTC. It translates to CASSLAVATRGSETQYF.

The chain has TRBV7-8 and TRBJ2-2; D ambiguous. Germline assignment: CDR1 SGHVS and CDR2 FQNEAQ. Trimming stripped 5 bases from V and 7 bases from J, with 8 bases between. The CDR3 has 12 amino acids. Here the CDR3 reads CASSPSIGELFF. In nucleotides, the CDR3 is TGTGCCAGCAGCCCCAGTATCGGGGAGCTGTTTTTT.

J is TRBJ1-2 and V is TRBV5-5; tentatively, D is TRBD1 (5 bases). This CDR3 spans 16 amino acids. The V end lost 4 bases, the J end lost 2 bases, and 18 bases lay between the germline ends. Germline V gene lookup returns CDR1 SGHKS and CDR2 YYEKEE (reference sequence). The CDR3 bases are TGTGCCAGCAGCCCACAGTTAAGGGGCGCCAACTATGGCTACACCTTC. Amino acids: CASSPQLRGANYGYTF.

CDR3: CASSLKPPGGAYNEQFF. CDR3 sequence (DNA): TGTGCCAGCAGTTTAAAACCCCCAGGGGGCGCGTACAATGAGCAGTTCTTC. This chain uses TRBV27 with TRBJ2-1; 8 nucleotides agree with TRBD1. J gave up 4 bases and V 2 bases, and 10 bases lay outside the gene matches. Germline CDR1 reads MNHEY; CDR2 reads SMNVEV (reference sequence). The CDR3 is made up of 17 amino acids.

V usage is TRBV9 and J usage is TRBJ2-3; TRBD1 aligns across 7 bases. CDR1 and CDR2 (germline): SGDLS, YYNGEE. V trimming: 4 bases; J trimming: 0 bases; junction bases outside the gene matches: 8. The CDR3 is 16 amino acids. In nucleotides, the CDR3 is TGTGCCAGCAGCCCCCGACAGGGTCAAAGCACAGATACGCAGTATTTT. It encodes CASSPRQGQSTDTQYF. The complete variable domain, with remaining parts taken from reference TRBV9 and TRBJ2-3, reads DSGVTQTPKHLITATGQRVTLRCSPRSGDLSVYWYQQSLDQGLQFLIQYYNGEERAKGNILERFSAQQFPDLHSELNLSSLELGDSALYFCASSPRQGQSTDTQYFGPGTRLTVL.

The chain carries TRBV19 and TRBJ1-1, with D uncertain. With 5 bases removed from V and 4 bases from J, the gap between germline ends came to 26 bases. CDR1 is LNHDA and CDR2 is SQIVND in the germline V gene (reference sequence). This CDR3 has 18 residues. CDR3 loop: CASSSNGMGAPLGTEAFF. DNA of the CDR3: TGTGCCAGTAGTTCGAATGGGATGGGAGCCCCCTTGGGCACTGAAGCTTTCTTT.

The chain carries TRBV27 and TRBJ1-2; weak D call: TRBD1 (5 bases). In germline, CDR1 is MNHEY, CDR2 SMNVEV (reference sequence). The CDR3 contains 15 residues. The ends were cut back, 1 base at V and 1 base at J, with 10 bases in the middle. The CDR3 DNA follows: TGTGCCAGCAGTTTATGGGGCAGGCTTAACTATGGCTACACCTTC. This translates into CASSLWGRLNYGYTF.

V gene TRBV30 combines with J gene TRBJ1-2; D might be TRBD1 (5 bases). Trimming took 1 base from V and 3 from J, leaving 12 bases between them. CDR1 is GTSNPN and CDR2 is SVGIG in the germline V gene (reference sequence). This CDR3 has 14 amino acids. The chain's CDR3 is CAWSGRGGDYGYTF. The CDR3 bases are TGTGCCTGGAGTGGAAGGGGCGGAGACTATGGCTACACCTTC.

The chain is built from TRBV28 and TRBJ2-5, with a weak D call TRBD1 (5 bases). Germline V CDR1 and CDR2: MDHEN, SYDVKM. The CDR3 has 16 residues. The V gene lost 3 bases and the J gene lost 4 bases, with 18 bases spanning the gap. The CDR3 sequence: CASSFSNLDTGETQYF. In nucleotides, the CDR3 is TGTGCCAGCAGTTTTTCAAATTTGGACACTGGAGAGACCCAGTACTTC.

This clone was picked up one time. This chain joins TRBV24-1 and TRBJ1-2; no reliable D call. The germline V gene encodes CDR1 KGHDR and CDR2 SFDVKD. The CDR3 length is 13 residues. Trimming removed 3 bases from V and 4 bases from J, with 8 bases in between. The CDR3 DNA reads TGTGCCACCAGTGATCCGAACAGCTATGGCTACACCTTC. It codes for CATSDPNSYGYTF.

The chain uses TRBV13 and TRBJ2-1; 8 bases are a match to TRBD1. The CDR3 consists of 17 residues. Trimming removed 3 bases from V and 5 bases from J; junction bases left unmatched: 12. CDR1 is PRHDT, CDR2 FYEKMQ, per germline (reference sequence). CDR3 DNA sequence: TGTGCCAGCAGCTTCAGCAGGAGGCAGGGGGCGGACAATGAGCAGTTCTTC. This sequence encodes CASSFSRRQGADNEQFF.

This sequence joins TRBV19 and TRBJ1-1; D gene ambiguous. The CDR3 has 14 residues. V was pared by 2 bases and J by 4 bases, with 11 bases between. Germline V CDR1 and CDR2: LNHDA, SQIVND (reference sequence). CDR3 in DNA: TGTGCCAGTAGTATAATTTTTCGAGGCACTGAAGCTTTCTTT. Translated: CASSIIFRGTEAFF.

The chain joins TRBV5-6 to TRBJ1-2; D possibly corresponds to TRBD1 (5 bases). CDR3 length equals 15 residues. Trimming pared 3 bases from V and 4 bases from J, leaving 16 bases between. Germline assignment: CDR1 SGHDT and CDR2 YYEEEE. Here the CDR3 DNA reads TGTGCCAGCAGCTCGTTTGTCGGGGGAATCTATGGCTACACCTTC. Translated: CASSSFVGGIYGYTF.

This chain uses TRBV5-4 with TRBJ1-3, with unresolved D. In germline, CDR1 is SGHNT, CDR2 YYREEE (reference sequence). CDR3 length: 15 residues. Deletions cut 0 bases from V and 3 bases from J, with 10 bases between. The CDR3 nucleotides read TGTGCCAGCAGCTTGGGTCCGGGAGGTGGAAACACCATATATTTT. Amino acids: CASSLGPGGGNTIYF.

DNA of the CDR3: TGTGCCAGCAGCCTCCTTGACACCTCGAATCAGCCCCAGCATTTT. This encodes CASSLLDTSNQPQHF. The chain recombines TRBV5-8 with TRBJ1-5, with no clear D. The CDR3 spans 15 residues. In germline, CDR1 is SGHTS, CDR2 YDEGEE. V was trimmed by 4 bases and J by 4 bases, leaving 15 bases between them.

The chain recombines TRBV11-3 with TRBJ1-4; TRBD1 matches 8 bases. Germline assignment: CDR1 SGHNT and CDR2 YENEEA. With V trimmed by 5 bases and J by 8 bases, 7 bases remained unmatched. The CDR3 has 14 residues. The CDR3 DNA reads as TGTGCCAGCAGCGAAGGACAGGGAAGCGAAAAACTGTTTTTT. As protein: CASSEGQGSEKLFF.

As regards this clone: Distinct nucleotide sequences in the sample also encode this CDR3. The V and J genes are TRBV9 and TRBJ1-3; D remains unclear. Trimming cost V 0 bases and J 7 bases, with 14 bases left between them. CDR1 is SGDLS and CDR2 is YYNGEE in the germline V gene. CDR3 length: 15 residues. The CDR3: CASSVGGGGGNTIYF. CDR3 DNA sequence: TGTGCCAGCAGCGTAGGGGGAGGTGGCGGGAACACCATATATTTT.